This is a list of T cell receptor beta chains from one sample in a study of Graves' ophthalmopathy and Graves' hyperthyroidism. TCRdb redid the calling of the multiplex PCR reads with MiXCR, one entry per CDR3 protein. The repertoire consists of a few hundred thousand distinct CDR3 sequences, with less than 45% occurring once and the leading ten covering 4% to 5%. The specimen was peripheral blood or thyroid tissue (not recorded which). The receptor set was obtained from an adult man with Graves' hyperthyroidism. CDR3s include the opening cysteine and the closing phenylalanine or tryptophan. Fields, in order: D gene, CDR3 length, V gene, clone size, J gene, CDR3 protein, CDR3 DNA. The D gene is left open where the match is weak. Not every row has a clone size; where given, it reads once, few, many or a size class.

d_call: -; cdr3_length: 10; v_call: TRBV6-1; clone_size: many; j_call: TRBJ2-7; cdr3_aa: CASTNYEQYF; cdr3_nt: TGTGCCAGCACCAATTACGAGCAGTACTTC
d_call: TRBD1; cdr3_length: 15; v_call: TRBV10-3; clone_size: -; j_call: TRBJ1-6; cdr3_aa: CAISVGTARNSPLHF; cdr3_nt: TGTGCCATCAGTGTGGGGACAGCCAGAAATTCACCCCTCCACTTT
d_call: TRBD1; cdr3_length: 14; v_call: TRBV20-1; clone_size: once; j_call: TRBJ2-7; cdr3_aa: CSASGGQGSDEQSF; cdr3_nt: TGCAGTGCTAGCGGGGGACAGGGTTCTGATGAGCAGTCCTTC
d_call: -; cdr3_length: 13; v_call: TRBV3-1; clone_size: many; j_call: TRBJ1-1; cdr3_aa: CASSQVRSAEAFF; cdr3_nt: TGTGCCAGCAGCCAAGTTCGGTCAGCTGAAGCTTTCTTT
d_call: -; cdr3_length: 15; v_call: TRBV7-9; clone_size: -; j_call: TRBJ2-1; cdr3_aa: CASSGKGGTYNEQFF; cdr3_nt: TGTGCCAGCAGCGGTAAAGGGGGAACCTACAATGAGCAGTTCTTC
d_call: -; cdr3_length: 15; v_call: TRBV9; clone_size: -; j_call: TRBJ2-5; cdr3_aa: CASSVGGARRETQYF; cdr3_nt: TGTGCCAGCAGCGTAGGAGGGGCTCGACGAGAGACCCAGTACTTC
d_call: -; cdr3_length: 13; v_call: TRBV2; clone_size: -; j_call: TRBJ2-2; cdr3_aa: CASSESFTGELFF; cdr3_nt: TGTGCCAGCAGTGAGTCTTTCACCGGGGAGCTGTTTTTT
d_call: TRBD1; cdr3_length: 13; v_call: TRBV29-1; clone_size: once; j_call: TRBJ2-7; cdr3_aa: CSVDGTGVHEQYF; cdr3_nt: TGCAGCGTTGATGGGACAGGGGTCCACGAGCAGTACTTC
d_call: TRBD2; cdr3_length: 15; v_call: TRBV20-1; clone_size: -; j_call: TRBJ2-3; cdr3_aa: CSAGTSGRTTDTQYF; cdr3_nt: TGCAGTGCTGGGACTAGCGGGCGGACAACAGATACGCAGTATTTT
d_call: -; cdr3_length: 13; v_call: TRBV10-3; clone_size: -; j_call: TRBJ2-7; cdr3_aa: CAISEGDIYEQYF; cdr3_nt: TGTGCCATCAGTGAGGGCGATATCTACGAGCAGTACTTC
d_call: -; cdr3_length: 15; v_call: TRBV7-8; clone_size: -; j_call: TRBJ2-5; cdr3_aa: CASSSYRVEQETQYF; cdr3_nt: TGTGCCAGCAGCTCCTACAGGGTAGAACAAGAGACCCAGTACTTC
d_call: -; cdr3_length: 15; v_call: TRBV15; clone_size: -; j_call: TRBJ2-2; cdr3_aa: CATSRDRAGRGELFF; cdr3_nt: TGTGCCACCAGCAGAGATAGGGCAGGGCGAGGGGAGCTGTTTTTT
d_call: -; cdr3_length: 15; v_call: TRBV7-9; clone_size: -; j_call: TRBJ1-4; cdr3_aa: CASSWGVATNEKLFF; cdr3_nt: TGTGCCAGCAGCTGGGGGGTTGCAACTAATGAAAAACTGTTTTTT
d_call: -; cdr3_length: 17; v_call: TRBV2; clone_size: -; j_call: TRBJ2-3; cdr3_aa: CANQTGTEYQSTDTQYF; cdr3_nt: TGTGCCAACCAGACCGGGACTGAATACCAAAGCACAGATACGCAGTATTTT
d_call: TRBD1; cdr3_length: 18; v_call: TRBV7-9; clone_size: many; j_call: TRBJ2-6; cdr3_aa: CASSWARDRMSGANVLTF; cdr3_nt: TGTGCCAGCAGCTGGGCGAGGGACAGAATGTCTGGGGCCAACGTCCTGACTTTC
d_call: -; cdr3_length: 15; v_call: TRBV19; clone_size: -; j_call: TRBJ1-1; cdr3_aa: CASTEGRRGRTETFF; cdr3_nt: TGTGCCAGTACCGAGGGGAGGAGGGGCCGAACTGAAACTTTCTTT
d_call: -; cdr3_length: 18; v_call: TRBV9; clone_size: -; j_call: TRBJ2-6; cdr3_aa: CASSSRGGPNSGANVLTF; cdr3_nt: TGTGCCAGCTCAAGCCGAGGGGGTCCCAATTCCGGGGCCAACGTCCTGACTTTC
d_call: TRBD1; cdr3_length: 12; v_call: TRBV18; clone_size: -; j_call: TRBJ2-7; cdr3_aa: CASSPTGGEQYF; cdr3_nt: TGTGCCAGCTCACCAACAGGGGGAGAGCAGTACTTC
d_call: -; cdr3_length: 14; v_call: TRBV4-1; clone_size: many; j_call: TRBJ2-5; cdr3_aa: CASSQDLGWETQYF; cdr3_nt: TGCGCCAGCAGCCAAGATCTGGGGTGGGAGACCCAGTACTTC
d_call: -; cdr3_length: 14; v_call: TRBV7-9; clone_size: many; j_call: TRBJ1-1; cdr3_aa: CASSSHRGGTEAFF; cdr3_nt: TGTGCCAGCAGCTCCCATCGGGGGGGCACTGAAGCTTTCTTT
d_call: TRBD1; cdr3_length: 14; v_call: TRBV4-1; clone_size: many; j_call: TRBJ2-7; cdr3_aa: CASSQGGQGNEQYF; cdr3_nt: TGCGCCAGCAGCCAAGGGGGACAGGGGAACGAGCAGTACTTC
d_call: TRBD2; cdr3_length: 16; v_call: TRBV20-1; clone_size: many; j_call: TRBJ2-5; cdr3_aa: CSATFGGAGVQETQYF; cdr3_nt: TGCAGTGCTACCTTCGGGGGAGCGGGAGTTCAAGAGACCCAGTACTTC
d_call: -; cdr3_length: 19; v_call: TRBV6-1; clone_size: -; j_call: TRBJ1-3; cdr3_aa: CASSSRQEAVFSYGNTIYF; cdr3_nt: TGTGCCAGCAGTTCTCGACAGGAGGCTGTATTTTCCTATGGAAACACCATATATTTT
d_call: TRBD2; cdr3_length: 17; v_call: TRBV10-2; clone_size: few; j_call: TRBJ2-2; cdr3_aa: CASSEMASGANTGELFF; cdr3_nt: TGCGCCAGCAGTGAGATGGCTAGCGGAGCGAACACCGGGGAGCTGTTTTTT
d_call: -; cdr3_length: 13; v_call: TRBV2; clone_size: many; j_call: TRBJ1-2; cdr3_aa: CASSASLSHGYTF; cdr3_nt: TGTGCCAGCAGTGCATCGTTAAGCCATGGCTACACCTTC
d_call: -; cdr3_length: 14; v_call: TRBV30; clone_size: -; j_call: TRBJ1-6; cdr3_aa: CAWSSRGALSPLHF; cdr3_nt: TGTGCCTGGAGCAGTAGGGGGGCGCTTTCACCCCTCCACTTT
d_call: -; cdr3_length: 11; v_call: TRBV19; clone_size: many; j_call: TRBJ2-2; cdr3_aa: CASSMGGELFF; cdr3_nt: TGTGCCAGTAGTATGGGGGGGGAGCTGTTTTTT
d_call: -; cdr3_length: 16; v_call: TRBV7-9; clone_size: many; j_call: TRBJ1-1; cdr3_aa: CASSRSGTEMNTEAFF; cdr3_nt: TGTGCCAGCAGCAGATCCGGGACGGAAATGAACACTGAAGCTTTCTTT
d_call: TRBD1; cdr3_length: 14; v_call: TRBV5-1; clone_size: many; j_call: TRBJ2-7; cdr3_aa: CASSLEGQTYEQYF; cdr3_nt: TGTGCCAGCAGCTTAGAGGGACAGACCTACGAGCAGTACTTC
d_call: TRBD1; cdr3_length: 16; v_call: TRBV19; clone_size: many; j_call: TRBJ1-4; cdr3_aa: CATSDRDPATNEKLFF; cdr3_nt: TGTGCCACCTCCGACAGGGATCCTGCAACTAATGAAAAACTGTTTTTT
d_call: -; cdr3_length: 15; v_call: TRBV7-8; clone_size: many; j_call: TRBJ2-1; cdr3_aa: CASSLGTSDINEQFF; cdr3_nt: TGTGCCAGCAGCTTAGGGACCTCCGACATTAATGAGCAGTTCTTC
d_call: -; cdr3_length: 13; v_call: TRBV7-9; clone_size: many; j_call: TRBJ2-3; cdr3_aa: CASSADITDTQYF; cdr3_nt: TGTGCCAGCAGCGCGGACATAACAGATACGCAGTATTTT
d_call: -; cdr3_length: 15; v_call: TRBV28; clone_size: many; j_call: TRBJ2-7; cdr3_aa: CASSWGPASAREQYF; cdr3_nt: TGTGCCAGCAGTTGGGGCCCAGCTAGCGCGAGGGAGCAGTACTTC
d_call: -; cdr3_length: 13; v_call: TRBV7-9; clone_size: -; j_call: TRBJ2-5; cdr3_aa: CATRTLTEETQYF; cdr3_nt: TGTGCCACCAGGACCTTAACGGAAGAGACCCAGTACTTC
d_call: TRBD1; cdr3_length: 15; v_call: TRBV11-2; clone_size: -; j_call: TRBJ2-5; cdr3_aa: CASSLQDRGWETQYF; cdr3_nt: TGTGCCAGCAGCCTTCAGGACAGGGGTTGGGAGACCCAGTACTTC
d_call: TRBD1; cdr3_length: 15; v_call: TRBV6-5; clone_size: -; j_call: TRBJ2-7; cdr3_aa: CASSYTGTGGYEQYF; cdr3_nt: TGTGCCAGCAGTTATACCGGGACAGGGGGCTACGAGCAGTACTTC
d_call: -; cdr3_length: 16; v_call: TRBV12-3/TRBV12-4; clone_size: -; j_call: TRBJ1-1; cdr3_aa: CASSLILGGRRHEAFF; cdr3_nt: TGTGCCAGCAGTTTAATTTTGGGGGGTCGGCGCCATGAAGCTTTCTTT
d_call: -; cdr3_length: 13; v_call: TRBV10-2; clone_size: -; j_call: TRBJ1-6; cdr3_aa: CVSSEGRNSPLHF; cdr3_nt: TGCGTCAGCTCAGAGGGTCGAAATTCACCCCTCCACTTT
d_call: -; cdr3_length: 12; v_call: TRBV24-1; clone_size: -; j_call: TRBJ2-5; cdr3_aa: CATGGAGETQYF; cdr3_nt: TGTGCCACCGGTGGGGCGGGAGAGACCCAGTACTTC
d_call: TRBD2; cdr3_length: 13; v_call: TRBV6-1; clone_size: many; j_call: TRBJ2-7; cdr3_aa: CASSEGGSYEQYF; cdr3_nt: TGTGCCAGCAGTGAGGGGGGGTCCTACGAGCAGTACTTC
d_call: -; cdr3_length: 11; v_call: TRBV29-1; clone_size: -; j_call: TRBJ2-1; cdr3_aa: CSVDSYNEQFF; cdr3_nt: TGCAGCGTCGACAGCTACAATGAGCAGTTCTTC
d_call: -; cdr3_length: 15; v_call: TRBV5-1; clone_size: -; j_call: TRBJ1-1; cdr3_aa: CASSLSGWGNTEAFF; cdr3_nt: TGCGCCAGCAGCTTGTCGGGTTGGGGGAACACTGAAGCTTTCTTT
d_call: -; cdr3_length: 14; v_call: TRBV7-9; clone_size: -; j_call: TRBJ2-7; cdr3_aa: CASSFLSISYEQYF; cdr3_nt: TGTGCCAGCAGCTTCCTGAGTATCTCCTACGAGCAGTACTTC
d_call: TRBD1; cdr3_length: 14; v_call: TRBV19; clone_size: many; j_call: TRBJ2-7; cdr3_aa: CASTRTGNSYEQYF; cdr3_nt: TGTGCCAGTACCCGGACAGGAAACTCCTACGAGCAGTACTTC
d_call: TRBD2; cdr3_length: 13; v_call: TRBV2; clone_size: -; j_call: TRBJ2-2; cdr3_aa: CASRTSGAGELFF; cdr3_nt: TGTGCCAGCAGAACTAGCGGGGCCGGGGAGCTGTTTTTT
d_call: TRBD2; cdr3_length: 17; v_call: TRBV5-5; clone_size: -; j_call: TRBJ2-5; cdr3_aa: CASSMMRLAGIGETQYF; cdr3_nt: TGTGCCAGCAGTATGATGAGACTAGCGGGAATTGGAGAGACCCAGTACTTC
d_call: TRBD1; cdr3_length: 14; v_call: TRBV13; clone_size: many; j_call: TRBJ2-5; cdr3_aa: CASSSTGGRETQYF; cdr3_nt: TGTGCCAGCAGCTCGACAGGGGGTCGGGAGACCCAGTACTTC
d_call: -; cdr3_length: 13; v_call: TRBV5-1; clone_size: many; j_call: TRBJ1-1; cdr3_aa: CASRVDRNTEAFF; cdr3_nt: TGCGCCAGCAGAGTTGACAGGAACACTGAAGCTTTCTTT
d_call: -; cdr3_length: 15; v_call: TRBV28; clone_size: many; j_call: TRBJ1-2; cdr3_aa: CASTGVSTTNYGYTF; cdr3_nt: TGTGCCAGCACGGGGGTTAGCACCACTAACTATGGCTACACCTTC
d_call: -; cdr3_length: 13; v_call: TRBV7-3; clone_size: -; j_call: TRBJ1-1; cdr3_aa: CASSLQGFTEAFF; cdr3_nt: TGTGCCAGCAGCTTACAGGGTTTCACTGAAGCTTTCTTT
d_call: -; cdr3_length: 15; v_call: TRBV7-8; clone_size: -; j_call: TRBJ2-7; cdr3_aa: CASSLTRGVSYEQYF; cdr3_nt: TGCGCCAGCAGCTTAACTAGAGGGGTATCCTACGAGCAGTACTTC
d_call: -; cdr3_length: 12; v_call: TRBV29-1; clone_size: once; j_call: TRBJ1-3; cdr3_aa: CSVLTGGNTIYF; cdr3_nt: TGCAGCGTGTTGACTGGAGGGAACACCATATATTTT
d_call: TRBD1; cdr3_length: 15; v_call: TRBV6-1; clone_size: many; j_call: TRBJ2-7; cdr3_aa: CASSVWDSATYEQYF; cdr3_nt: TGTGCCAGCAGTGTATGGGACAGTGCAACCTACGAGCAGTACTTC
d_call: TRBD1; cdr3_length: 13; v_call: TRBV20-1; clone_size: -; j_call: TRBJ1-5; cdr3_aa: CSALSRGRETQHF; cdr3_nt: TGCAGTGCCCTTTCGAGGGGGCGGGAGACCCAGCATTTT
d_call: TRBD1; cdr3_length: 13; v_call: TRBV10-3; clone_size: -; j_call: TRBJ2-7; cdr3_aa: CAIRGDRSYEQYF; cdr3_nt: TGTGCCATCAGGGGGGACAGGTCCTACGAGCAGTACTTC